Following are 19 T cell receptor beta chains from one sample sequenced in a study of blood T cell repertoires in COVID-19. Sequencing used immunoSEQ multiplex PCR; TCRdb keeps in-frame clones, though not all of them. Here the sample spans about 55,000 clones, about 93% being singletons. The specimen was peripheral blood. The origin of the receptors is a human donor with active COVID-19. The donor label of this sample is uncertain.

The chain links TRBV6-2 or TRBV6-3 to TRBJ1-1; TRBD1 matches at 7 bases. Germline CDR1 and CDR2: MNHEY and SVGEGT. V shed 6 bases, J shed 11 bases, and the junction held 6 bases outside the gene matches. The CDR3 totals 11 residues. Here the CDR3 reads CASSPGTDAFF. As DNA, the CDR3 is TGTGCCAGCAGCCCGGGGACAGACGCTTTCTTT.

This chain connects TRBV28 to TRBJ2-1, with a possible D match to TRBD2 (5 bases). The CDR3 totals 13 residues. Germline assignment: CDR1 MDHEN and CDR2 SYDVKM. Trimming stripped 8 bases from V and 3 bases from J, with 11 bases between. CDR3 sequence (DNA): TGTGCCAGCGGAGCTAGCAGCTACAATGAGCAGTTCTTC. Protein sequence: CASGASSYNEQFF.

This clone appeared once. The V call is TRBV18, the J call TRBJ1-1; D gene ambiguous. Between the trimmed V and J ends, which lost 3 bases and 1 base, there was a span of 9 bases. CDR1 KGHSH and CDR2 LQKENI come from the germline V gene. The CDR3 runs 14 residues. CDR3 nucleotides: TGTGCCAGCTCACCTCAGGCCGGGAACACTGAAGCTTTCTTT. This codes for CASSPQAGNTEAFF.

This chain links TRBV28 with TRBJ1-5, with TRBD1 matching 10 bases. Germline CDR1 MDHEN, CDR2 SYDVKM. V gave up 6 bases and J gave up 2 bases; unmatched junction bases: 1. CDR3 length: 14 residues. CDR3 coding DNA: TGTGCCAGCAGGGGGACAGGGGGCAATCAGCCCCAGCATTTT. It codes for CASRGTGGNQPQHF.

This clone appeared a single time. The genes are TRBV5-1 and TRBJ2-1; 7 nucleotides align to TRBD2. With 4 bases clipped from V and 7 bases from J, the junction kept 11 bases outside the gene matches. The germline V gene encodes CDR1 SGHRS and CDR2 YFSETQ. The CDR3 has 15 residues. CDR3 DNA: TGCGCCAGCAGCAGCGGGACCCCCATAGGGAATGAGCAGTTCTTC. It is translated as CASSSGTPIGNEQFF.

J is TRBJ1-2 and V is TRBV5-1, with 7 bases lining up with TRBD1. Germline V gene data show CDR1 as SGHRS and CDR2 as YFSETQ. Trimming took 0 bases from V and 6 from J; bases not matched to a gene: 8. The CDR3 runs 15 residues. In DNA form, the CDR3 reads TGCGCCAGCAGCTTGGCCGGGGGACAGAATCATGGCTACACCTTC. It is translated as CASSLAGGQNHGYTF.

The chain uses TRBV6-4 and TRBJ2-2; D perhaps matches TRBD2 (5 bases). CDR3 length: 14 residues. Germline values: CDR1 MRHNA, CDR2 SNTAGT. V lost 4 bases and J 4 bases, leaving 10 bases between the germline ends. This CDR3 is CASSARGSTGELFF. The CDR3 DNA is TGTGCCAGCAGTGCCCGTGGGAGCACCGGGGAGCTGTTTTTT.

The chain employs TRBV10-1 and TRBJ2-3; no clear D gene. Looked up from germline, CDR1 is WNHNN and CDR2 is SYGVQD (reference sequence). Trimming took off 3 bases at V and 9 bases at J, with 13 bases between the two ends. The CDR3 loop spans 13 amino acids. The CDR3 is CASSDSRIGTQYF. The CDR3 DNA sequence: TGCGCCAGCAGTGACTCGAGGATCGGGACGCAGTATTTT.

This chain connects TRBV27 to TRBJ2-1, with D perhaps matching TRBD2 (7 bases). The CDR3 length is 14 residues. V lost 6 bases and J 5 bases, leaving 14 bases between the germline ends. The germline CDR1 and CDR2 sequences are MNHEY and SMNVEV (reference sequence). CDR3: CASRGGASNNEQFF. The CDR3 bases are TGTGCCAGCAGAGGGGGGGCGAGCAACAATGAGCAGTTCTTC.

V gene TRBV24-1 combines with J gene TRBJ2-3; D is unresolved. Germline V CDR1 and CDR2: KGHDR, SFDVKD. This CDR3 has 12 amino acids. V lost 4 bases to trimming and J lost 10 bases, with 11 bases between them. The CDR3 nucleotides are TGTGCCACCAGTGAACCCGGGTTTCCGCAGTATTTT. Amino acids: CATSEPGFPQYF.

The chain combines TRBV19 with TRBJ2-6, with unresolved D. With 1 base removed from V and 0 bases from J, the gap between germline ends came to 7 bases. The germline gives CDR1 LNHDA, CDR2 SQIVND (reference sequence). CDR3 length equals 16 residues. The CDR3 DNA follows: TGTGCCAGTAGTATAGTAAGCCGCTCTGGGGCCAACGTCCTGACTTTC. Translating gives CASSIVSRSGANVLTF.

The chain couples TRBV2 to TRBJ2-1; 7 positions agree with TRBD2. The CDR3 has 17 residues. Looked up from germline, CDR1 is SNHLY and CDR2 is FYNNEI. Germline trimming cut 10 bases from V and 4 bases from J; bases unmatched to any gene: 19. The CDR3 DNA is TGTGCCATATTAAGGGGAGGGTTACAGCGGAATTACAATGAGCAGTTCTTC. It encodes CAILRGGLQRNYNEQFF.

This chain uses TRBV6-5 with TRBJ1-4; 8 bases map to TRBD1. This CDR3 region has 14 residues. V shed 5 bases and J 1 base; nucleotides not matched to a gene: 0. Looked up from germline, CDR1 is MNHEY and CDR2 is SVGAGI. The CDR3 region is CASSTGGTNEKLFF. The DNA of the CDR3 is TGTGCCAGCAGTACAGGGGGAACTAATGAAAAACTGTTTTTT.

The chain employs TRBV18 and TRBJ2-1, with 9 bases that match TRBD1. CDR3 size: 14 residues. Germline V gene lookup returns CDR1 KGHSH and CDR2 LQKENI. J gave up 6 bases and V 4 bases, and 4 bases lay outside the gene matches. DNA of the CDR3: TGTGCCAGCTCACAGGGACAGGGCTTCAATGAGCAGTTCTTC. Its translation: CASSQGQGFNEQFF.

The V call is TRBV5-1, the J call TRBJ2-5; D is unresolved. The CDR3 has 14 residues. CDR1 and CDR2 (germline): SGHRS, YFSETQ. V dropped 0 bases and J dropped 5 bases, with 11 bases sitting between them. CDR3 in amino acids: CASSLGRFGETQYF. As DNA, the CDR3 is TGCGCCAGCAGCTTGGGACGGTTCGGGGAGACCCAGTACTTC.

The rearrangement links TRBV5-1 to TRBJ2-1; no definite D call. V shed 3 bases and J shed 2 bases, with 9 bases lying between them. CDR3 length: 14 residues. Germline CDR1 and CDR2: SGHRS and YFSETQ. Here the CDR3 DNA reads TGCGCCAGCAGCTCGGAGTCCGCCTACAATGAGCAGTTCTTC. This encodes CASSSESAYNEQFF.

The genes are TRBV28 and TRBJ1-1; TRBD1 matches 7 bases. V shed 4 bases, J shed 2 bases, and the junction held 1 base outside the gene matches. This CDR3 has 13 amino acids. CDR1 is MDHEN and CDR2 is SYDVKM in the germline V gene. CDR3 bases: TGTGCCAGCAGTTGGGACAGAAACACTGAAGCTTTCTTT. Translated, it gives CASSWDRNTEAFF.

The chain uses TRBV5-1 and TRBJ2-7; 9 nucleotides line up with TRBD2. With 4 bases clipped from V and 7 bases from J, the junction kept 9 bases outside the gene matches. CDR1 is SGHRS and CDR2 is YFSETQ in the germline V gene. This CDR3 region has 14 residues. Written as DNA, the CDR3 is TGCGCCAGCAGCCGACTGAGGCGGGAGGGTGAGCAGTACTTC. Amino acid sequence: CASSRLRREGEQYF.

The chain carries TRBV4-3 and TRBJ1-4; 7 bases line up with TRBD1. CDR3 length equals 15 residues. Germline values: CDR1 LGHNA, CDR2 YSLEER. The ends lost 3 bases at V and 3 bases at J; junction bases unmatched: 4. The CDR3 here is CASSQDRLANEKLFF. The CDR3 DNA sequence: TGCGCCAGCAGCCAGGACAGGTTGGCTAATGAAAAACTGTTTTTT.